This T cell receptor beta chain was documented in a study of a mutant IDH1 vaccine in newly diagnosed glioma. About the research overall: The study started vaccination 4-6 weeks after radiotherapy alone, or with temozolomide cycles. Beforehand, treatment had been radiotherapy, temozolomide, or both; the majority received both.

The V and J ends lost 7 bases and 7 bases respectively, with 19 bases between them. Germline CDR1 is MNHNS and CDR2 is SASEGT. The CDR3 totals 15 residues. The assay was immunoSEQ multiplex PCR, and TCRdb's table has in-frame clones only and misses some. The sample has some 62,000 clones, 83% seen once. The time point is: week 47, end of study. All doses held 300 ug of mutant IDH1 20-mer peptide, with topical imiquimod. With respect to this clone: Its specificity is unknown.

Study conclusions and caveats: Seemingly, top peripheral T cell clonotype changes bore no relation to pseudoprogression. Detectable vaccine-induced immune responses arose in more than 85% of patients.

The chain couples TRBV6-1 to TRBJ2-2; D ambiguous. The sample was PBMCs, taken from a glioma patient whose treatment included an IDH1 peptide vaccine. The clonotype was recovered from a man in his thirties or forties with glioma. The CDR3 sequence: CASTPDPGARGELFF. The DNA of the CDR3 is TGTGCCAGCACGCCCGATCCCGGAGCCCGCGGGGAGCTGTTTTTT.